This entry is about one T cell receptor (beta chain). The CDR3 contains 16 residues. Deletions cut 5 bases from V and 3 bases from J, with 19 bases between. Germline V gives CDR1 MDHEN, CDR2 SYDVKM. Libraries were prepared by immunoSEQ multiplex PCR; TCRdb keeps only in-frame clonotypes and omits some of them. The sample holds about 110,000 clones, about 92% seen once. These data are taken from a study of CD4+ T cells in melanoma. The source material was peripheral blood. This chain uses TRBV28 with TRBJ1-1; D unresolved. This TCR was sampled from a human donor with melanoma. The CDR3 spells CASSNQGDGKDTEAFF. The CDR3 bases are TGTGCCAGCAGTAACCAAGGTGATGGGAAAGACACTGAAGCTTTCTTT.